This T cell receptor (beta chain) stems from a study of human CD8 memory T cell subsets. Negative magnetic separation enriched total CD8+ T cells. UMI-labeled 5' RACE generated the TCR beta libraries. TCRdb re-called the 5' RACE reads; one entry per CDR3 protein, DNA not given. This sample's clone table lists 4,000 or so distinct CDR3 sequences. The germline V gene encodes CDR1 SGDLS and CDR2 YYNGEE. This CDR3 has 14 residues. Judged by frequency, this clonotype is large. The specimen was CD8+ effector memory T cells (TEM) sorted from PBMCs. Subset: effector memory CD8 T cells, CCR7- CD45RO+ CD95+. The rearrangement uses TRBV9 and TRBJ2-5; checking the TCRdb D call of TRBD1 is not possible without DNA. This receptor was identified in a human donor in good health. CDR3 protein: CASSPFLSQETQYF.